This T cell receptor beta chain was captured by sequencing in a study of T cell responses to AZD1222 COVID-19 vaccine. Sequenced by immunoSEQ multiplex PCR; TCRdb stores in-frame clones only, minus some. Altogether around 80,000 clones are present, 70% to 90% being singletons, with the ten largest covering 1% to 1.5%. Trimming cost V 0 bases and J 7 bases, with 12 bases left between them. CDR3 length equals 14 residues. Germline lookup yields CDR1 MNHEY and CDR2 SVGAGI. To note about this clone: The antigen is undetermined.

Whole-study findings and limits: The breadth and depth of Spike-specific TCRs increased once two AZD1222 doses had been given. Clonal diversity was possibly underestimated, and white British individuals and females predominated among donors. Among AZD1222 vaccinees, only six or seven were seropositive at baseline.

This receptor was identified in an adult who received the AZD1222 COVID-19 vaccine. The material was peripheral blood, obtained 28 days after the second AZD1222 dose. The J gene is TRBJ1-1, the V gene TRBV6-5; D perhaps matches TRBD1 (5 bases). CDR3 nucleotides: TGTGCCAGCAGTTACTCGATGGGTGACAGTGAAGCTTTCTTT. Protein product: CASSYSMGDSEAFF.